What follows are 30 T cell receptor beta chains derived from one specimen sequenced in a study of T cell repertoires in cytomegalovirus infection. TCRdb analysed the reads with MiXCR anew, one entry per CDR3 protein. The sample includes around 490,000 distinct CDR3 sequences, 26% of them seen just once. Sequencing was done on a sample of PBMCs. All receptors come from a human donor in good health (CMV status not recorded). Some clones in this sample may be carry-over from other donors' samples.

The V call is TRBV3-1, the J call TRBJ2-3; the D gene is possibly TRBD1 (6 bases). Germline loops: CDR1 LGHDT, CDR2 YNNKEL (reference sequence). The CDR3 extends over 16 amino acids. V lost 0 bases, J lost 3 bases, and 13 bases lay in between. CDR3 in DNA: TGTGCCAGCAGCCAAGATGGCAGGGGTTGGACAGATACGCAGTATTTT. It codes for CASSQDGRGWTDTQYF.

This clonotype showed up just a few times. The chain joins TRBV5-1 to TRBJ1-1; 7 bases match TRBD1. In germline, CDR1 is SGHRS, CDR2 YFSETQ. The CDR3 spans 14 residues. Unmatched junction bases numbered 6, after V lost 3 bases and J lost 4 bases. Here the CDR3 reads CASSYRDRGTEAFF. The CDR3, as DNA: TGCGCCAGCAGCTACCGGGACAGAGGCACTGAAGCTTTCTTT.

The CDR3 sequence is CATSRDQAGGLEQFF. The CDR3, as DNA: TGTGCCACCAGCAGAGATCAAGCGGGGGGCCTTGAGCAGTTCTTC. This sequence joins TRBV15 and TRBJ2-1; the match to TRBD2 covers 9 bases. V shed 0 bases, J shed 9 bases, and the junction held 6 bases outside the gene matches. The CDR3 spans 15 residues. The germline CDR1 and CDR2 sequences are LNHNV and YYDKDF (reference sequence).

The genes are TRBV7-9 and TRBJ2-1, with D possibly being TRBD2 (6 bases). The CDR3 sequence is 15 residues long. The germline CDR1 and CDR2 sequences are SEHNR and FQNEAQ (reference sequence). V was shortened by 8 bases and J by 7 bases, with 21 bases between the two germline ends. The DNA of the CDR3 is TGTGCCAGCGGTACTAGCCCTCTCACGATAAATGAGCAGTTCTTC. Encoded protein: CASGTSPLTINEQFF.

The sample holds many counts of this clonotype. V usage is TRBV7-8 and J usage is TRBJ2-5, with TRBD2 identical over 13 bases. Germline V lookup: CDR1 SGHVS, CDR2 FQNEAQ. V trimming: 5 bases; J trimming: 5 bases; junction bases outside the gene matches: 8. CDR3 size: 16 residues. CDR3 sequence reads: CASSPRLAGGRETQYF. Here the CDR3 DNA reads TGTGCCAGCAGCCCGCGACTAGCGGGAGGTAGGGAGACCCAGTACTTC.

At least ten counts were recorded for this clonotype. The CDR3 DNA is TGTGCCAGCAGTTCATTTGTACTAGCGGTCTCCTACGAGCAGTACTTC. Translating gives CASSSFVLAVSYEQYF. The chain recombines TRBV11-2 with TRBJ2-7; 8 bases are a match to TRBD2. The CDR3 consists of 16 residues. Losses at the gene ends were 6 bases for V and 0 bases for J; bases not matched to a gene: 10. Per germline, CDR1 SGHAT and CDR2 FQNNGV.

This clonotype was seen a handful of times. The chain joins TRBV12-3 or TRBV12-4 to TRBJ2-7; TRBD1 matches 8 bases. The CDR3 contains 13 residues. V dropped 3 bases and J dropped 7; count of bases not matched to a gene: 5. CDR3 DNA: TGTGCCAGCAGTTTTGGACAGGGCGGAGAGCAGTACTTC. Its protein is CASSFGQGGEQYF.

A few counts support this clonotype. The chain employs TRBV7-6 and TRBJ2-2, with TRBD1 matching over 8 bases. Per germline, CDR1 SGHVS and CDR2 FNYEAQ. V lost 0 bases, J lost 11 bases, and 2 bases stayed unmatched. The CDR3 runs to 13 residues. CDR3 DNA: TGTGCCAGCAGCTTAGCGGGACAGGCTGAGCTGTTTTTT. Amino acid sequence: CASSLAGQAELFF.

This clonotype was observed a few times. This CDR3 reads CASSIDHNSFRSGANVLTF. Here the CDR3 DNA reads TGTGCCAGTAGTATAGATCACAATAGTTTTCGCTCTGGGGCCAACGTCCTGACTTTC. The chain couples TRBV19 to TRBJ2-6, with D uncertain. Germline V gene data show CDR1 as LNHDA and CDR2 as SQIVND (reference sequence). V was shortened by 0 bases and J by 0 bases, with 15 bases between the two germline ends. There are 19 residues in the CDR3.

CDR3: CSAGTSGSQRTQYF. In DNA form, the CDR3 reads TGCAGTGCTGGGACTAGCGGGAGTCAAAGGACCCAGTACTTC. The chain links TRBV20-1 to TRBJ2-5; the match to TRBD2 covers 14 bases. Looked up from germline, CDR1 is DFQATT and CDR2 is SNEGSKA (reference sequence). The CDR3 has 14 residues. With 5 bases clipped from V and 7 bases from J, the junction kept 6 bases outside the gene matches.

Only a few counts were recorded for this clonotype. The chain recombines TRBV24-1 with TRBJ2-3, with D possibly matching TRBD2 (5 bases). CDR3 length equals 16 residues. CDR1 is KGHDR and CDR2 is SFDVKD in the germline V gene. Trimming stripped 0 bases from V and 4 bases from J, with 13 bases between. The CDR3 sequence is CATSDLQSSGADTQYF. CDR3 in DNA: TGTGCCACCAGTGATTTGCAATCCAGCGGAGCAGATACGCAGTATTTT.

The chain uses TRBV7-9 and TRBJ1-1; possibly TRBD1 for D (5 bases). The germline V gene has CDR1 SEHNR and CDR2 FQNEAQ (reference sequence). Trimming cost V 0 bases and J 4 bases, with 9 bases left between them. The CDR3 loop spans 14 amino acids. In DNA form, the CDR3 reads TGTGCCAGCAGCTTAGCTGCGGGGGGCACTGAAGCTTTCTTT. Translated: CASSLAAGGTEAFF.

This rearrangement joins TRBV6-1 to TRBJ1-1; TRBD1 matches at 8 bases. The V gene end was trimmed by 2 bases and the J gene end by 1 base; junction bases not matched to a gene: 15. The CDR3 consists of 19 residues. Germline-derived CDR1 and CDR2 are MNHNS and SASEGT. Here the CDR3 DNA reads TGTGCCAGCAGTGAATGGAGGACAGGGAGGGTTACTAAGAACACTGAAGCTTTCTTT. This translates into CASSEWRTGRVTKNTEAFF.

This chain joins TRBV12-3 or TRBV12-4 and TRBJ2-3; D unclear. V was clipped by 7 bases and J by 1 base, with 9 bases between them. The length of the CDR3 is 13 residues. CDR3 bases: TGTGCCAGCATCTCCTCGGGCACAGATACGCAGTATTTT. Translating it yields CASISSGTDTQYF.

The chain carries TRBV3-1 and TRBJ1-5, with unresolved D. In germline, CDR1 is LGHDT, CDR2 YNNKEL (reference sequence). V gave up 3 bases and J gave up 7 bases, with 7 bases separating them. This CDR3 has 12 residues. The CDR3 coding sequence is TGTGCCAGCAGCCATGGGATGCAGCCCCAGCATTTT. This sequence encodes CASSHGMQPQHF.

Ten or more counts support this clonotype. The CDR3 region is CASSFDGNQPQHF. DNA of the CDR3: TGTGCCAGCAGCTTTGACGGCAATCAGCCCCAGCATTTT. The rearrangement links TRBV7-2 to TRBJ1-5, with D uncertain. CDR3 size: 13 residues. Trimming cost V 3 bases and J 2 bases, with 5 bases left between them. Per the germline V gene, CDR1 is SGHTA and CDR2 is FQGNSA.

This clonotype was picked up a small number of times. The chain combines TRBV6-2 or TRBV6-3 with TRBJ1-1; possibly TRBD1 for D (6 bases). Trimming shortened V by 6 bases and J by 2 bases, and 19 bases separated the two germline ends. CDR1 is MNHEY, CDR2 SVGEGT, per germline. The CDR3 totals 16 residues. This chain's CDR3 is CASSERQAVVNTEAFF. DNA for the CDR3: TGTGCCAGCAGCGAACGACAGGCCGTGGTAAACACTGAAGCTTTCTTT.

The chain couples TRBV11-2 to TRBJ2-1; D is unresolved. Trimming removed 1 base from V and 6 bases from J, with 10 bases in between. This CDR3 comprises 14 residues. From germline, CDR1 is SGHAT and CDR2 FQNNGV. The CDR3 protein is CASSLVSRGNEQFF. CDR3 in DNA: TGTGCCAGCAGCTTAGTCTCACGCGGCAATGAGCAGTTCTTC.

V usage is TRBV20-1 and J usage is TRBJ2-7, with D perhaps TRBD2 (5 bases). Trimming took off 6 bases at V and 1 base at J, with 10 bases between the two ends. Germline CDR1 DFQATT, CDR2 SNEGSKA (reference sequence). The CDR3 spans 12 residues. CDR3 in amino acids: CSARTLSYEQYF. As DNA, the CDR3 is TGCAGTGCGCGGACTCTTTCCTACGAGCAGTACTTC.

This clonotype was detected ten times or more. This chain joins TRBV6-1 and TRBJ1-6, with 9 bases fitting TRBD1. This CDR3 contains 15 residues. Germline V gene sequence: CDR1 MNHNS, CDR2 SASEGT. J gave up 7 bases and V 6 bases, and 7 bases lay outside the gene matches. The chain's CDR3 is CASSLGQGLNSPLHF. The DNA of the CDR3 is TGTGCCAGCAGCCTGGGACAGGGTTTGAATTCACCCCTCCACTTT.

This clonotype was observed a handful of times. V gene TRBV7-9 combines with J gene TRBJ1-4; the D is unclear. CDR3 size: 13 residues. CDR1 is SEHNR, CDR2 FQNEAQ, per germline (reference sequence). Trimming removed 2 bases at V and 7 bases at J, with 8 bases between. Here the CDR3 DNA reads TGTGCCAGCAGCTTACAATCGAGTGAAAAACTGTTTTTT. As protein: CASSLQSSEKLFF.

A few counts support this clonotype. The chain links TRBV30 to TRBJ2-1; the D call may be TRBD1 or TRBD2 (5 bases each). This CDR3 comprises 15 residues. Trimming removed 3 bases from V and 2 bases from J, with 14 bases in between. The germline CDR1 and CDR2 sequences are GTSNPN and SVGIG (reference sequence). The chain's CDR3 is CAWSLRDRPYNEQFF. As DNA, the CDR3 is TGTGCCTGGAGCCTTCGGGACCGCCCCTACAATGAGCAGTTCTTC.

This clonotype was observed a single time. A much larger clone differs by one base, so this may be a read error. The CDR3 coding sequence is TGTGCCAGCAGCCTCGGGGAGGCCTCTGGAAACACCATATATTTT. Protein product: CASSLGEASGNTIYF. The chain uses TRBV4-1 and TRBJ1-3; D uncertain. The length of the CDR3 is 15 residues. The germline V gene has CDR1 MGHRA and CDR2 YSYEKL.

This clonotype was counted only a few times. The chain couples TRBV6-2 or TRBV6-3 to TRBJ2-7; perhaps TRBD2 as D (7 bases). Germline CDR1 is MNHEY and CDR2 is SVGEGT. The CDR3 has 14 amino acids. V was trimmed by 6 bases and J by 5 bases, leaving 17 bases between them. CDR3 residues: CASSSLRGAHEQYV. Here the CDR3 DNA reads TGTGCCAGCAGCTCCCTCCGGGGGGCCCACGAGCAGTACGTC.

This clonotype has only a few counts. The CDR3 DNA sequence: TGTGCCAGCAGCTACCTTCTGAATGAGCAGTTCTTC. Translated: CASSYLLNEQFF. The chain combines TRBV6-2 or TRBV6-3 with TRBJ2-1, with D unclear. V lost 6 bases, J lost 7 bases, and 10 bases lay in between. The CDR3 loop spans 12 amino acids. CDR1 is MNHEY and CDR2 is SVGEGT in the germline V gene.

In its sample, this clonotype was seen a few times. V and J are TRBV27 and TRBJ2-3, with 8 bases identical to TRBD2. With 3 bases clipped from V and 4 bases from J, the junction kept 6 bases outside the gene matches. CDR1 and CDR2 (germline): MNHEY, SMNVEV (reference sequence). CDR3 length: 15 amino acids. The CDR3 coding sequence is TGTGCCAGCAGTTTTTTTCGGGGGGGGTCAGATACGCAGTATTTT. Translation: CASSFFRGGSDTQYF.

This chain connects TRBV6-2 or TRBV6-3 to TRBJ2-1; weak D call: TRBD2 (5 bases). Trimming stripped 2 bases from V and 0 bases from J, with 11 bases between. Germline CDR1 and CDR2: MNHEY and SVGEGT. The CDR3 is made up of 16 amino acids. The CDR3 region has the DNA TGTGCCAGCAGTTACGGTACGGGGAGCTCCTACAATGAGCAGTTCTTC. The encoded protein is CASSYGTGSSYNEQFF.

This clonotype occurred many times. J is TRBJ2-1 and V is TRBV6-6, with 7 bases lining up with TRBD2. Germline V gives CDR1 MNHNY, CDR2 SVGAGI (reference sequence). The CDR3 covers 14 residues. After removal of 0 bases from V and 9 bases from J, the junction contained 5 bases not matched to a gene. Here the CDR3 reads CASSYSQLASEQFF. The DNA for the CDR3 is TGTGCCAGCAGTTACTCCCAACTAGCGAGTGAGCAGTTCTTC.

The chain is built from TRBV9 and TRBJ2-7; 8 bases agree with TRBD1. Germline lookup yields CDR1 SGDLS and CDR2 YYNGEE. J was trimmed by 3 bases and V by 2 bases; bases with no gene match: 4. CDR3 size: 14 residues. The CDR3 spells CASSVGTGFYEQYF. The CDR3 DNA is TGTGCCAGCAGCGTGGGGACAGGTTTCTACGAGCAGTACTTC.

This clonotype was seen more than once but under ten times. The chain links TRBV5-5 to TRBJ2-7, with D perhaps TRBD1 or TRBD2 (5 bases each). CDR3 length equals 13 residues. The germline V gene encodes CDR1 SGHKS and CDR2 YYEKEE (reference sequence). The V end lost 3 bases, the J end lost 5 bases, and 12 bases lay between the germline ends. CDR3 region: CASSWDPRDEQYF. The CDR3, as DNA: TGTGCCAGCAGCTGGGACCCGCGGGACGAGCAGTACTTC.